The rows below give T cell receptor beta chains drawn from one sample of a study of post-analysis software for immune sequencing data. TCRdb used MiXCR to reprocess the PCR reads, holding one entry per CDR3 protein. Seen here are about 800,000 distinct CDR3 sequences, roughly 27% observed once, and the top ten hold more than 0.55%. The sample was blood. These receptors came from a girl between 5 and 17 years old with multiple sclerosis. Each CDR3 is given with its conserved first and last residue. D genes are given only for firm matches. Size is stated for part of the rows, as once, few or many counts, or as a class when the clone is expanded.

CDR3,DNA,J,length,D,size,V
CASTYTGTVADGYTF,TGTGCCAGCACCTATACCGGGACAGTGGCTGATGGCTACACCTTC,TRBJ1-2,15,TRBD1,few,TRBV6-1
CASNEGLSQETQYF,TGTGCCAGCAACGAGGGGCTCAGCCAAGAGACCCAGTACTTC,TRBJ2-5,14,-,-,TRBV2
CASTKRRQEETQYF,TGTGCCAGCACCAAAAGGCGACAAGAAGAGACCCAGTACTTC,TRBJ2-5,14,-,-,TRBV21-1
CARRENEQYF,TGTGCCAGGAGAGAAAACGAGCAGTACTTC,TRBJ2-7,10,-,few,TRBV21-1
CASSLRVNPGANVLTF,TGTGCCAGCAGTTTAAGGGTCAACCCTGGGGCCAACGTCCTGACTTTC,TRBJ2-6,16,-,-,TRBV12-3/TRBV12-4
CSARRDRGSCEQYF,TGCAGTGCTAGACGGGACAGGGGAAGCTGCGAGCAGTACTTC,TRBJ2-7,14,TRBD1,once,TRBV20-1
CSARAPGANLVVYEQYF,TGCAGTGCTAGAGCGCCTGGGGCGAACCTAGTAGTCTACGAGCAGTACTTC,TRBJ2-7,17,-,-,TRBV20-1
CASSLRGTLNYGYTF,TGCGCCAGCAGCCTTAGAGGGACCCTTAACTATGGCTACACCTTC,TRBJ1-2,15,-,-,TRBV5-1
CASSLQWQGRGYTF,TGTGCCAGCAGCTTACAGTGGCAGGGCCGAGGCTACACCTTC,TRBJ1-2,14,-,few,TRBV7-2
CASSFAVGSGELFF,TGTGCCAGCAGTTTTGCCGTCGGTTCCGGGGAGCTGTTTTTT,TRBJ2-2,14,-,-,TRBV28
CASSQDPSSNQAGGFRQYF,TGCGCCAGCAGCCAGGATCCCTCATCAAACCAAGCGGGGGGCTTCAGGCAGTATTTT,TRBJ2-3,19,TRBD2,few,TRBV4-3
CSAGTDCEQYF,TGCAGCGCCGGGACGGACTGCGAGCAGTACTTC,TRBJ2-7,11,-,few,TRBV29-1
CSANVVADEQFF,TGCAGTGCTAATGTCGTGGCGGATGAGCAGTTCTTC,TRBJ2-1,12,-,few,TRBV20-1
CSALSPLAGTSYEQYF,TGCAGTGCCCTATCACCCTTAGCGGGAACCTCCTACGAGCAGTACTTC,TRBJ2-7,16,TRBD2,-,TRBV20-1
CATSRSREDSDTQYF,TGTGCCACCAGCAGGAGCCGAGAGGATTCAGATACGCAGTATTTT,TRBJ2-3,15,-,few,TRBV15
CASGGTGPRQPQHF,TGCGCCAGCGGCGGGACAGGGCCGAGGCAGCCCCAGCATTTT,TRBJ1-5,14,TRBD1,-,TRBV10-2
CASSLAGGQATYEQYF,TGCGCCAGCAGCTTGGCCGGAGGACAGGCCACCTACGAGCAGTACTTC,TRBJ2-7,16,TRBD1,-,TRBV5-1
CASSVFYEQYF,TGTGCCAGCAGTGTATTCTACGAGCAGTACTTC,TRBJ2-7,11,-,many,TRBV25-1
CASSFSYGQRAYEQYF,TGTGCCAGCAGTTTTTCGTATGGACAGCGTGCCTACGAGCAGTACTTC,TRBJ2-7,16,-,-,TRBV28
CASSQEPSGLDEQYF,TGCGCCAGCAGCCAAGAGCCTAGCGGACTGGACGAGCAGTACTTC,TRBJ2-7,15,TRBD2,-,TRBV4-1
CASSLVGGRGHGYTF,TGTGCCAGCAGCTTAGTAGGGGGACGGGGACATGGCTACACCTTC,TRBJ1-2,15,-,-,TRBV7-2
CASSLQRSYEQYF,TGTGCCAGCAGTCTTCAACGGTCCTACGAGCAGTACTTC,TRBJ2-7,13,-,-,TRBV12-3/TRBV12-4
CASSPRLAGRSYEQYF,TGTGCCAGCAGTCCCCGACTAGCGGGCCGTTCCTACGAGCAGTACTTC,TRBJ2-7,16,TRBD2,-,TRBV28
CSAKAGGYGNEQFF,TGCAGTGCTAAAGCGGGGGGGTACGGGAATGAGCAGTTCTTC,TRBJ2-1,14,TRBD2,-,TRBV20-1
CASSGGTSQTDTQYF,TGTGCCAGCAGCGGGGGGACTAGCCAGACAGATACGCAGTATTTT,TRBJ2-3,15,TRBD2,-,TRBV9
CSAGRLVQIYNEQFF,TGCAGTGCTGGCAGATTAGTACAAATCTACAATGAGCAGTTCTTC,TRBJ2-1,15,-,-,TRBV20-1
CSAELGGLGEYEQYF,TGCAGTGCGGAACTCGGGGGGTTGGGGGAATACGAGCAGTACTTC,TRBJ2-7,15,TRBD2,few,TRBV20-1
CSARFPDVSNQPQHF,TGCAGTGCTAGATTCCCCGATGTTAGCAATCAGCCCCAGCATTTT,TRBJ1-5,15,-,once,TRBV20-1
CSARDHLGDTQYF,TGCAGTGCTAGAGATCACCTGGGAGATACGCAGTATTTT,TRBJ2-3,13,-,few,TRBV20-1
CSVSFQGVNSPLHF,TGCAGCGTTAGTTTCCAGGGCGTTAATTCACCCCTCCACTTT,TRBJ1-6,14,-,-,TRBV29-1
CASSPRAERAETQYF,TGTGCCAGCAGCCCCCGGGCCGAGAGAGCGGAGACCCAGTACTTC,TRBJ2-5,15,-,few,TRBV7-9
CASSRTRALGEKLFF,TGTGCCAGCAGCCGAACGAGGGCCCTCGGTGAAAAACTGTTTTTT,TRBJ1-4,15,-,-,TRBV27